The 9 T cell receptor beta chains in this list originate from one sample, sequenced in a study of CD8 T cells in ankylosing spondylitis. TCRdb re-derived calls from the 5' RACE reads in MiXCR, one entry per CDR3 protein. The sample records a few hundred thousand distinct CDR3 sequences, over 9.5% being singletons. The sequenced material came from blood, either unsorted or a sorted T cell fraction (not recorded which). The receptors here all came from a male donor with ankylosing spondylitis or in good health (not recorded which).

Ten or more counts support this clonotype. The V and J genes are TRBV20-1 and TRBJ2-1; either TRBD1 or TRBD2 may fit D (5 bases each). Deletions cut 5 bases from V and 7 bases from J, with 21 bases between. The length of the CDR3 is 15 residues. The germline V gene has CDR1 DFQATT and CDR2 SNEGSKA (reference sequence). CDR3 residues: CSAGRLAGWGNEQFF. The CDR3 nucleotides are TGCAGTGCTGGAAGGCTGGCGGGTTGGGGGAATGAGCAGTTCTTC.

V usage is TRBV5-1 and J usage is TRBJ1-1, with D possibly matching TRBD1 (5 bases). The CDR3 consists of 17 residues. V lost 2 bases to trimming and J lost 1 base, with 18 bases between them. Per the germline V gene, CDR1 is SGHRS and CDR2 is YFSETQ. The CDR3 bases are TGCGCCAGCAGCTTTTCCAGCGGGGGGAGGGAGAACACTGAAGCTTTCTTT. Its protein is CASSFSSGGRENTEAFF. The whole variable domain, remainder taken from reference TRBV5-1 and TRBJ1-1, is KAGVTQTPRYLIKTRGQQVTLSCSPISGHRSVSWYQQTPGQGLQFLFEYFSETQRNKGNFPGRFSGRQFSNSRSEMNVSTLELGDSALYLCASSFSSGGRENTEAFFGQGTRLTVV.

In this sample, this clonotype turned up a few times. This chain connects TRBV5-1 to TRBJ2-7, with 7 bases lining up with TRBD2. V shed 4 bases and J 0 bases; nucleotides not matched to a gene: 7. The CDR3 extends over 15 amino acids. In germline, CDR1 is SGHRS, CDR2 YFSETQ. The DNA of the CDR3 is TGCGCCAGCAGCACCCGGGTAGCGGGCTCCTACGAGCAGTACTTC. Amino acids: CASSTRVAGSYEQYF.

This clonotype has a count of ten or more. This chain joins TRBV5-6 and TRBJ2-1; 11 positions agree with TRBD2. Germline values: CDR1 SGHDT, CDR2 YYEEEE. The ends lost 1 base at V and 5 bases at J; junction bases unmatched: 8. There are 17 residues in the CDR3. CDR3 sequence: CASSLTSGGTDDNEQFF. The CDR3 region has the DNA TGTGCCAGCAGCTTGACTAGCGGGGGTACTGATGACAATGAGCAGTTCTTC.

The V and J genes are TRBV19 and TRBJ1-5; D is unclear. Germline V gene sequence: CDR1 LNHDA, CDR2 SQIVND (reference sequence). With 6 bases removed from V and 0 bases from J, the gap between germline ends came to 21 bases. The CDR3 is 18 residues long. The CDR3 DNA reads as TGTGCCAGTAGCCGGCCCCCATTTCAGGATAATAGCAATCAGCCCCAGCATTTT. Translated, it gives CASSRPPFQDNSNQPQHF.

The chain employs TRBV6-5 and TRBJ2-7, with 9 nucleotides matching TRBD2. CDR3 length: 15 amino acids. The germline V gene encodes CDR1 MNHEY and CDR2 SVGAGI. V shed 0 bases, J shed 5 bases, and the junction held 5 bases outside the gene matches. The CDR3 coding sequence is TGTGCCAGCAGTTACTCGGGACTAGCAAACCACGAGCAGTACTTC. Its translation is CASSYSGLANHEQYF.

This clonotype turned up a few times. This sequence joins TRBV29-1 and TRBJ2-2; 7 nucleotides line up with TRBD1. Germline-derived CDR1 and CDR2 are SQVTM and ANQGSEA. J gave up 3 bases and V 5 bases, and 3 bases lay outside the gene matches. The CDR3 totals 13 residues. The CDR3 nucleotides are TGCAGCGTTCACGGGACAGACACCGGGGAGCTGTTTTTT. This codes for CSVHGTDTGELFF.

Many counts were recorded for this clonotype. V gene TRBV11-2 combines with J gene TRBJ2-1, with 7 nucleotides matching TRBD2. V lost 8 bases to trimming and J lost 4 bases; unmatched junction nucleotides: 5. Germline-derived CDR1 and CDR2 are SGHAT and FQNNGV. The CDR3 contains 13 residues. CDR3 amino acids: CASAPGGYNEQFF. The CDR3 coding sequence is TGTGCCAGCGCACCGGGGGGTTACAATGAGCAGTTCTTC.

This clonotype was picked up many times. The V call is TRBV9, the J call TRBJ2-1, with 8 bases fitting TRBD1. V was pared by 3 bases and J by 5 bases, with 7 bases of the junction left unmatched. Germline lookup yields CDR1 SGDLS and CDR2 YYNGEE. This CDR3 comprises 15 residues. The CDR3 sequence: CASSARTGINNEQFF. The DNA of the CDR3 is TGTGCCAGCAGCGCCCGGACAGGGATCAACAATGAGCAGTTCTTC.